What follows is one TCR beta chain and its context. Antigen: not known. The data belong to a study of blood T cells in healthy people across ages. The study's findings and limits: The study could not conclusively compare naive and antigen-experienced cells, given its unsorted PBMCs.

Sample-barcoded 5' priming and a J-beta primer mix drove a second PCR of 7 to 11 cycles. Each cDNA molecule received a tag from a template-switch adaptor that had 12 random nucleotides. TCRdb itself ran the 5' RACE reads through MiXCR, one entry per CDR3 protein. In the table there are hundreds of thousands of distinct CDR3 sequences, roughly 20% of which are singletons. The sample consisted of blood. This receptor was identified in a man aged 70 or older in good health.

This chain's CDR3 is CAWSVKRGVYNEQFF. Here the CDR3 DNA reads TGTGCCTGGAGTGTAAAGAGGGGGGTCTACAATGAGCAGTTCTTC. V gene TRBV30 combines with J gene TRBJ2-1; D may match TRBD1 or TRBD2 (6 bases each). Trimming shortened V by 0 bases and J by 3 bases, and 12 bases separated the two germline ends. CDR3 length: 15 amino acids. Per germline, CDR1 GTSNPN and CDR2 SVGIG (reference sequence).